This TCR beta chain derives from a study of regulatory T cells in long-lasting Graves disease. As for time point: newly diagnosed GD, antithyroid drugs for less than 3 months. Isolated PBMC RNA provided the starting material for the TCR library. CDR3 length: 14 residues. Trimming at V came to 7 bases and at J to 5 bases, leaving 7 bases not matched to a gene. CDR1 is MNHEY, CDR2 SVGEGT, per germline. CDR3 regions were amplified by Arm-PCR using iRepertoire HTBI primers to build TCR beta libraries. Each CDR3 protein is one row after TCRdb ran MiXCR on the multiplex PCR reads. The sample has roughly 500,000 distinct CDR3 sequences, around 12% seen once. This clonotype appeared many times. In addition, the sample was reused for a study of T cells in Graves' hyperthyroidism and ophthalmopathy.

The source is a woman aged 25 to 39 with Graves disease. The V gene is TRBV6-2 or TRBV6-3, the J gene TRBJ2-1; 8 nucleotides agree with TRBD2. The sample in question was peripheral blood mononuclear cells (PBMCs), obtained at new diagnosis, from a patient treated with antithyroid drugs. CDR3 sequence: CASTNSGKNNEQFF. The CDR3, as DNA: TGTGCCAGCACTAATAGCGGGAAAAACAATGAGCAGTTCTTC.